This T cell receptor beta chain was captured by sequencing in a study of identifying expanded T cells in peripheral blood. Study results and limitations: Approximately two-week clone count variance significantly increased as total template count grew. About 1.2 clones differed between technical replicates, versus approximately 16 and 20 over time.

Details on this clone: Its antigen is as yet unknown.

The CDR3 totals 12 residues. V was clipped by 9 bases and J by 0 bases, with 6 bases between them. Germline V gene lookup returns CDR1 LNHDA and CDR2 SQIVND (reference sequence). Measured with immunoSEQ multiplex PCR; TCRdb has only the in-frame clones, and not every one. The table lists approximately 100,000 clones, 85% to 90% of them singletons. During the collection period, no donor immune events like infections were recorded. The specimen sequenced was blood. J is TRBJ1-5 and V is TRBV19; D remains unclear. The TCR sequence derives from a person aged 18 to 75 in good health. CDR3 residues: CASGDSNQPQHF. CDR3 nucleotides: TGTGCCAGCGGGGATAGCAATCAGCCCCAGCATTTT.